These 6 T cell receptor beta chains came from one sample sequenced in a study of blood T cells in healthy people across ages. Then a second PCR, running roughly 6 to 11 cycles, was carried out with a sample-barcoded 5' primer and a J-beta primer mix. TCRdb used MiXCR to reprocess the 5' RACE reads, holding one entry per CDR3 protein. The table has over 1.5 million distinct CDR3 sequences, about 50% seen once; the top ten hold 2.1%. The sequencing input was blood. These receptors came from a woman aged 40-49 years in good health.

This clonotype has at least ten counts. The gene calls are TRBV2 and TRBJ2-5; the D gene is possibly TRBD2 (5 bases). CDR3 size: 12 residues. The ends were cut back, 6 bases at V and 1 base at J, with 6 bases in the middle. Germline CDR1 is SNHLY and CDR2 is FYNNEI. The CDR3 bases are TGTGCCAGCAGCGGGGTCCAAGAGACCCAGTACTTC. Translation gives CASSGVQETQYF. The full variable domain, completed using reference TRBV2 and TRBJ2-5, is EPEVTQTPSHQVTQMGQEVILRCVPISNHLYFYWYRQILGQKVEFLVSFYNNEISEKSEIFDDQFSVERPDGSNFTLKIRSTKLEDSAMYFCASSGVQETQYFGPGTRLLVL.

This clonotype has a handful of counts. The rearrangement joins TRBV7-2 to TRBJ2-1, with D unclear. Trimming stripped 0 bases from V and 5 bases from J, with 17 bases between. Germline CDR1 and CDR2: SGHTA and FQGNSA. The CDR3 has 17 amino acids. CDR3 protein: CASSLAGRTTADNEQFF. In nucleotides, the CDR3 is TGTGCCAGCAGCTTAGCCGGACGGACGACGGCCGACAATGAGCAGTTCTTC.

This clonotype has more than one count but fewer than ten. The genes are TRBV25-1 and TRBJ2-1, with TRBD2 identical over 7 bases. The V gene end was trimmed by 5 bases and the J gene end by 0 bases; junction bases not matched to a gene: 7. The germline CDR1 and CDR2 sequences are MGHDK and SYGVNS. The CDR3 sequence is 16 residues long. The CDR3 DNA follows: TGTGCCAGCAGTCCCCGAGCGGGGTACTCCTACAATGAGCAGTTCTTC. This translates into CASSPRAGYSYNEQFF.

V gene TRBV14 combines with J gene TRBJ1-2; no reliable D call. V lost 1 base and J lost 0, with 12 bases in between. Germline V gives CDR1 SGHDN, CDR2 FVKESK. CDR3 size: 16 residues. DNA of the CDR3: TGTGCCAGCAGCCAAGTGGGGAAAGGAGCTAACTATGGCTACACCTTC. As protein: CASSQVGKGANYGYTF.

A note on this clonotype: The junction does not match germline at one end; this may be a read error. V gene TRBV20-1 combines with J gene TRBJ1-6; D uncertain. From germline, CDR1 is DFQATT and CDR2 SNEGSKA (reference sequence). CDR3 length equals 12 residues. CDR3 DNA sequence: TGCAGTGCTAGTTTGATATATTCGCCCCTCCACTTT. This translates into CSASLIYSPLHF.

J is TRBJ2-1 and V is TRBV29-1; TRBD2 matches at 13 bases. There are 15 residues in the CDR3. Germline values: CDR1 SQVTM, CDR2 ANQGSEA. The CDR3 DNA is TGCTGCGGTTCGACAGGGACTAGCGGGGTAGATGAGCAGTTCTTC. This sequence encodes CCGSTGTSGVDEQFF.